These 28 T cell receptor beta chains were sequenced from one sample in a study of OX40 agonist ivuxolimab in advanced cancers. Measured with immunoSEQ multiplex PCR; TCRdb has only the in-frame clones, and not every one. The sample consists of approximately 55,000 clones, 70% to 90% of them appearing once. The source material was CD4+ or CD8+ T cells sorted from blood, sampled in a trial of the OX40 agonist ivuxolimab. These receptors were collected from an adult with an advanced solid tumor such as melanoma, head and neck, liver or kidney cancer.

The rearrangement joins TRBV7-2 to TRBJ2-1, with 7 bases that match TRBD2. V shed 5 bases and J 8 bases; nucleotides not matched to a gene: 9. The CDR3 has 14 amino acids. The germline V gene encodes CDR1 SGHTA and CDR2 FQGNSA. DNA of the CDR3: TGTGCCAGCAGCCCCGGACTAGGGGTTTATGAGCAGTTCTTC. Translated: CASSPGLGVYEQFF.

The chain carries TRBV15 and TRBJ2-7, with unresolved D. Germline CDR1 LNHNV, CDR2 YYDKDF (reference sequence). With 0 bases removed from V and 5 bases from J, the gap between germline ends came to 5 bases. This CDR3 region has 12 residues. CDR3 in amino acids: CATSRDGNEQYF. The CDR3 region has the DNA TGTGCCACCAGCAGAGATGGTAACGAGCAGTACTTC.

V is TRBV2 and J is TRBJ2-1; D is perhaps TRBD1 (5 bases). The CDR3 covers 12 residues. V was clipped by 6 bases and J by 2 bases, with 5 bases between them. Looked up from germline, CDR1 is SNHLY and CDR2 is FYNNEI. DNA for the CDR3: TGTGCCAGCAGAGGGGCCTACAATGAGCAGTTCTTC. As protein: CASRGAYNEQFF.

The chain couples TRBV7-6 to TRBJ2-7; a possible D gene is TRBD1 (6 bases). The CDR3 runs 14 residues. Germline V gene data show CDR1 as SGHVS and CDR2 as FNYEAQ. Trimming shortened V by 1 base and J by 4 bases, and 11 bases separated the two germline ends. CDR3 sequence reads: CASSLDTGPYEQYF. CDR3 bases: TGTGCCAGCAGCTTAGATACAGGGCCGTACGAGCAGTACTTC.

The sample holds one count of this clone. Written as DNA, the CDR3 is TGTGCCAGCAGTTTCGGGGGGGTTTCCTACGAGCAGTACTTC. Its translation: CASSFGGVSYEQYF. This chain connects TRBV6-6 to TRBJ2-5; 8 positions agree with TRBD2. The J call may be wrong; the DNA end is better matched by TRBJ2-7. Germline values: CDR1 MNHNY, CDR2 SVGAGI (reference sequence). The CDR3 runs to 14 residues.

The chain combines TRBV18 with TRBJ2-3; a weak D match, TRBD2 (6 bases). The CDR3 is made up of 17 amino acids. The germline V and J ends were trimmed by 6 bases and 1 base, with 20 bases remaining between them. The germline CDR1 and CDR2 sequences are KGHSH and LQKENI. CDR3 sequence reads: CASSPVGQAGRTDTQYF. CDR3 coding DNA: TGTGCCAGCTCCCCCGTCGGCCAAGCGGGCCGCACAGATACGCAGTATTTT.

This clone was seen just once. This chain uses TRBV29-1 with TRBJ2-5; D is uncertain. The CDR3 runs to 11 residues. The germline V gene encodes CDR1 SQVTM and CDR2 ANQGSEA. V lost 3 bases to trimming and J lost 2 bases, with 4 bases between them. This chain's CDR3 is CSVDRQETQYF. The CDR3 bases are TGCAGCGTTGACAGACAAGAGACCCAGTACTTC. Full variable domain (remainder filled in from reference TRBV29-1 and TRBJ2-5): SAVISQKPSRDICQRGTSLTIQCQVDSQVTMMFWYRQQPGQSLTLIATANQGSEATYESGFVIDKFPISRPNLTFSTLTVSNMSPEDSSIYLCSVDRQETQYFGPGTRLLVL.

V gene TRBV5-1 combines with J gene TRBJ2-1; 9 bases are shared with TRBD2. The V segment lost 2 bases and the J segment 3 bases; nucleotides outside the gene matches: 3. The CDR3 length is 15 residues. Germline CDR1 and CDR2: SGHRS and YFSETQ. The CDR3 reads CASSFVAGVYNEQFF. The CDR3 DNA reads TGCGCCAGCAGCTTCGTAGCGGGAGTCTACAATGAGCAGTTCTTC.

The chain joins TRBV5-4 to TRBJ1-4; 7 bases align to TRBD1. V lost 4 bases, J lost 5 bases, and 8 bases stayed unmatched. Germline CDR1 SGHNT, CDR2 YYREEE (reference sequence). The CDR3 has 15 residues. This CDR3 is CASSQGQMENEKLFF. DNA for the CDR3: TGTGCCAGCAGCCAGGGACAGATGGAGAATGAAAAACTGTTTTTT.

CDR3 loop: CASSSTGTSGRASDTQYF. CDR3 DNA: TGTGCCAGTAGTTCCACCGGGACTAGCGGGAGAGCTTCGGATACGCAGTATTTT. The chain couples TRBV19 to TRBJ2-3; 14 nucleotides align to TRBD2. The CDR3 runs to 18 residues. The V gene's germline CDR1 is LNHDA and CDR2 SQIVND (reference sequence). V gave up 5 bases and J gave up 6 bases; unmatched junction bases: 13.

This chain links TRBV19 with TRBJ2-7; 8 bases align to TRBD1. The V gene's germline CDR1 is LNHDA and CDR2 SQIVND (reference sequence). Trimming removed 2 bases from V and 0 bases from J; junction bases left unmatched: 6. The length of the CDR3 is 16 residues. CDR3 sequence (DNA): TGTGCCAGTAGTATAAGGACAGGGTCTAGCTCCTACGAGCAGTACTTC. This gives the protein CASSIRTGSSSYEQYF.

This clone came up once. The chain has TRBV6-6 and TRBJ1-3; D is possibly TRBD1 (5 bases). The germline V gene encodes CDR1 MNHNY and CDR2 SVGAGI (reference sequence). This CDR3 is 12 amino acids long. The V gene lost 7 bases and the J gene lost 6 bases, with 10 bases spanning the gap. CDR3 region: CASKGHSNTIYF. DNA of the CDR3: TGTGCCAGCAAGGGGCATTCAAACACCATATATTTT.

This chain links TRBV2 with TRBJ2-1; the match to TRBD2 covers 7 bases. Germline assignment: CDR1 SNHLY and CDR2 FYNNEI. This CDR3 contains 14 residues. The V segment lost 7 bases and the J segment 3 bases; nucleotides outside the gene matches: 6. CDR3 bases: TGTGCCAGCAATGGACTAGTCTTCTACAATGAGCAGTTCTTC. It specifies CASNGLVFYNEQFF.

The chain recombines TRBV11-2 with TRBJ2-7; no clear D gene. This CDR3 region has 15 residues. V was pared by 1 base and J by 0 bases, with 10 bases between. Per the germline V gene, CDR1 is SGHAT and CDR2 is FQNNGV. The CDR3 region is CASSLGLLNSYEQYF. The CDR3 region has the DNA TGTGCCAGCAGCTTAGGTCTTTTGAACTCCTACGAGCAGTACTTC. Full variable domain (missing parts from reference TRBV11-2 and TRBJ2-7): EAGVAQSPRYKIIEKRQSVAFWCNPISGHATLYWYQQILGQGPKLLIQFQNNGVVDDSQLPKDRFSAERLKGVDSTLKIQPAKLEDSAVYLCASSLGLLNSYEQYFGPGTRLTVT.

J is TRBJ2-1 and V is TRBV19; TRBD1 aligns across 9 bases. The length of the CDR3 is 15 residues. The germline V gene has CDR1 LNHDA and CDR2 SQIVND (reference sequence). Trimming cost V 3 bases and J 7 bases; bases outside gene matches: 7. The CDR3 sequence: CASSMWGQGGNEQFF. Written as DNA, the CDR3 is TGTGCCAGTAGTATGTGGGGACAGGGAGGGAATGAGCAGTTCTTC.

In DNA form, the CDR3 reads TGTGCCATCAGTGAGCCTACTAGCGGGAGGGCCTCCGAGCAGTACTTC. This encodes CAISEPTSGRASEQYF. This sequence joins TRBV10-3 and TRBJ2-7, with 13 bases matching TRBD2. V dropped 2 bases and J dropped 6; count of bases not matched to a gene: 7. Germline CDR1 and CDR2: ENHRY and SYGVKD. The CDR3 sequence is 16 residues long.

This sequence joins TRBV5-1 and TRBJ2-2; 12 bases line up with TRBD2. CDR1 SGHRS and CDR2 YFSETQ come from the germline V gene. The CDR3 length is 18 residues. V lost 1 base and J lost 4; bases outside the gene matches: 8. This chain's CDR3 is CASSLSPGLAGSTGELFF. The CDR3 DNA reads TGCGCCAGCAGCTTGAGCCCCGGACTAGCGGGAAGCACCGGGGAGCTGTTTTTT.

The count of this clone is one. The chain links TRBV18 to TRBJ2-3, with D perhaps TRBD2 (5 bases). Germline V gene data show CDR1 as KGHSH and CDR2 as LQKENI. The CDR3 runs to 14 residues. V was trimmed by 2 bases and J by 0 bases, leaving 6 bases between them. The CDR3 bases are TGTGCCAGCTCACCAGGACTTAGCACAGATACGCAGTATTTT. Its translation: CASSPGLSTDTQYF.

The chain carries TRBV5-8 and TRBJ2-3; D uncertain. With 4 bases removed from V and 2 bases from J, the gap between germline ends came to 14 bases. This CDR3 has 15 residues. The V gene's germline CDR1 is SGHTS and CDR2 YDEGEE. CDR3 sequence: CASSRLLVPTDTQYF. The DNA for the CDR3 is TGTGCCAGCAGCCGGTTGTTGGTTCCCACAGATACGCAGTATTTT.

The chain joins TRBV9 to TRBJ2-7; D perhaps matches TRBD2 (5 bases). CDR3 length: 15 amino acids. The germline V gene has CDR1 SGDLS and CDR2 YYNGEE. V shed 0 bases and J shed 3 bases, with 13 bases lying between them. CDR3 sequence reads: CASSVAGRSGYEQYF. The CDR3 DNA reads TGTGCCAGCAGCGTAGCGGGCAGGAGCGGCTACGAGCAGTACTTC.

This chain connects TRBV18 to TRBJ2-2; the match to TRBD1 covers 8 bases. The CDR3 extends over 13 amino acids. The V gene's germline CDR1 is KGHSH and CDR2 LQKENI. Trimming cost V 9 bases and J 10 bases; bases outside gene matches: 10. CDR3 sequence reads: CASSGGQAEELFF. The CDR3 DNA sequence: TGTGCCAGTTCTGGGGGACAGGCGGAGGAGCTGTTTTTT.

The CDR3 spells CSVPPRGQIYNEQFF. CDR3 nucleotide sequence: TGCAGCGTTCCTCCGCGAGGACAAATTTACAATGAGCAGTTCTTC. The chain recombines TRBV29-1 with TRBJ2-1; possible D gene TRBD1, 5 bases. Trimming stripped 5 bases from V and 4 bases from J, with 18 bases between. In germline, CDR1 is SQVTM, CDR2 ANQGSEA. The CDR3 covers 15 residues.

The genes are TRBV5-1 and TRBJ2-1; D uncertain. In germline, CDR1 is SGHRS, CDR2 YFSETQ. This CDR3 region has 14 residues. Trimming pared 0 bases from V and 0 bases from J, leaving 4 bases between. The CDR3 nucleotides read TGCGCCAGCAGCTTGGACAGCTCCTACAATGAGCAGTTCTTC. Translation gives CASSLDSSYNEQFF.

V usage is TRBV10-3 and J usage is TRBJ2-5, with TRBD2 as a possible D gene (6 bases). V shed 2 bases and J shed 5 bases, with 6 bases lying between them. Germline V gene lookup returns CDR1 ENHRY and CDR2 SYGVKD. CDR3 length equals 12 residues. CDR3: CAISEGGETQYF. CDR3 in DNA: TGTGCCATCAGTGAGGGGGGGGAGACCCAGTACTTC.

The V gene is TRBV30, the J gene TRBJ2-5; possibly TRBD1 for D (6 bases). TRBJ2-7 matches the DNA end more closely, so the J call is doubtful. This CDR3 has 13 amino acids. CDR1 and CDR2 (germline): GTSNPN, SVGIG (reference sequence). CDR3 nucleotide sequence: TGTGCCTGGACCGGGACACGGGCCGACGAGCAGTACTTC. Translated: CAWTGTRADEQYF.

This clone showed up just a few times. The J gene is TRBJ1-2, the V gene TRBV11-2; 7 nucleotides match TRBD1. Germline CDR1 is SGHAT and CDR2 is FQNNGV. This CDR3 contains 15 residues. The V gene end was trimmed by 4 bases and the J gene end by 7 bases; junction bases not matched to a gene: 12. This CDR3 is CASSSGQVLRGGYTF. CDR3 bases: TGTGCCAGCAGCTCTGGACAGGTCCTGAGGGGTGGCTACACCTTC.

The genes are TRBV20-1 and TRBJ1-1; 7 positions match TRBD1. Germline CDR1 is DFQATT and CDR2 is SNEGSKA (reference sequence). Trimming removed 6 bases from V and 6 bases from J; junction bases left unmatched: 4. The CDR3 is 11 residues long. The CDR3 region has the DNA TGCAGTGCATACAGGGGTGCTGAAGCTTTCTTT. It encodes CSAYRGAEAFF.

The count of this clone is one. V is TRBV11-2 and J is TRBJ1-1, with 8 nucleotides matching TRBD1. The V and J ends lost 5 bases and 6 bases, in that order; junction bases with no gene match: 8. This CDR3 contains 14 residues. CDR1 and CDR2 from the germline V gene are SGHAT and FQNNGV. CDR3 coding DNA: TGTGCCAGCAGCATTGACAGGGGTAGCGCTGAAGCTTTCTTT. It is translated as CASSIDRGSAEAFF.